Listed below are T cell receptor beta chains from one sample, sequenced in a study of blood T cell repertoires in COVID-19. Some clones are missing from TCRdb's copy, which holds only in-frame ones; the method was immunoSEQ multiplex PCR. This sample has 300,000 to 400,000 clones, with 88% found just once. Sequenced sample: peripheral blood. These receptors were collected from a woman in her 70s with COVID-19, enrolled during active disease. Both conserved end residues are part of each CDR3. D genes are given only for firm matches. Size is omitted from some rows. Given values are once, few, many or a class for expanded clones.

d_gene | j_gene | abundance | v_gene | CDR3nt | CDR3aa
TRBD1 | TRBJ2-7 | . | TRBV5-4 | TGTGCCAGCAGCCGAGGGACAGCCTCTTCCTACGAGCAGTACTTC | CASSRGTASSYEQYF
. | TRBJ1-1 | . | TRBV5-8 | TGTGCCAGCAGCCCTGACCGGGGTGGGAACATGAACACTGAAGCTTTCTTT | CASSPDRGGNMNTEAFF
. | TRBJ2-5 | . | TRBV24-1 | TGTGCCACCAGTGACCCGGGACATGGGGAGACCCAGTACTTC | CATSDPGHGETQYF
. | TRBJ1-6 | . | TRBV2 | TGTGCCAGCAGACCAACGGACAGCATAAATTCACCCCTCCACTTT | CASRPTDSINSPLHF
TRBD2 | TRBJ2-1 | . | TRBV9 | TGTGCCAGCAGCGCTCGACTAGCGGGGGGTTACAATGAGCAGTTCTTC | CASSARLAGGYNEQFF
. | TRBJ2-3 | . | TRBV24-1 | TGTGCCACCAGTGATTACAGGACCTTGAGGGATACGCAGTATTTT | CATSDYRTLRDTQYF
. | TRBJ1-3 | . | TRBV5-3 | TGTGCCAGAAGCACCTACCCGAGCCCGGGAAACACCATATATTTT | CARSTYPSPGNTIYF
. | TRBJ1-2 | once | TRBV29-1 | TGCAGCGTTGACAGGGTTTACGGCTATGGCTACACCTTC | CSVDRVYGYGYTF
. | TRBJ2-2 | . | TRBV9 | TGTGCCAGCAGCCGTTATTCCGGGGAGCTGTTTTTT | CASSRYSGELFF
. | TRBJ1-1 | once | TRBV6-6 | TGTGCCAGCAACCCCCCGAAGGGGCAAGCTTTCTTT | CASNPPKGQAFF
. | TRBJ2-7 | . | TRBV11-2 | TGTGCCAGCAGCTTAGCAGGGTCAGGTCCTCGGGAGCAGTACTTC | CASSLAGSGPREQYF
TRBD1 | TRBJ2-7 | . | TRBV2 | TGTGCCAGCAGGGACAGGGGACATTCCTACGAGCAGTACTTC | CASRDRGHSYEQYF
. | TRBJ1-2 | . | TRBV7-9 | TGTGCCAGCAGCGCCCGGGGTCCGACTTATGGCTACACCTTC | CASSARGPTYGYTF
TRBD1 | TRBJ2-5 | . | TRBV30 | TGTGCCTGGGACCCTGGGACAGCTCAAGAGACCCAGTACTTC | CAWDPGTAQETQYF
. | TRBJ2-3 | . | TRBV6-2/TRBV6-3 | TGTGCCAGCAGTTCGGGGGCAGATACGCAGTATTTT | CASSSGADTQYF
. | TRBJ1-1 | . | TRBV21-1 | TGTGCCAGCAGCAAAGTTAAGGGGAATACTGAAGCTTTCTTT | CASSKVKGNTEAFF
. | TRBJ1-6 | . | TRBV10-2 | TGCGCCAGCAGTGAGAGAGATTATAATTCACCCCTCCACTTT | CASSERDYNSPLHF
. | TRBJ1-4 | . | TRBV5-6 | TGTGCCAGCAGTCCTTCAGGGTCTATTAATGAAAAACTGTTTTTT | CASSPSGSINEKLFF
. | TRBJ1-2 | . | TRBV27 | TGTGCCAGCCGGGAGGGGTTGAGTGGCTACACCTTC | CASREGLSGYTF
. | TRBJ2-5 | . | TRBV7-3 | TGTGCCAGCAGCTTAAGGGGGCCAGAAGAGACCCAGTACTTC | CASSLRGPEETQYF
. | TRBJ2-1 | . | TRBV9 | TGTGCCAGCAGCGTAGGTCCAGCGTACAATGAGCAGTTCTTC | CASSVGPAYNEQFF
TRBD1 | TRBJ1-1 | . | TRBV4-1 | TGCGCCAGCAGCCAAAGGGGGCAGGGCACTGAAGCTTTCTTT | CASSQRGQGTEAFF
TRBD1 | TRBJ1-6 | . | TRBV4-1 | TGCGCCAGCAGCCTCCAGGGGGGTAATTCACCCCTCCACTTT | CASSLQGGNSPLHF
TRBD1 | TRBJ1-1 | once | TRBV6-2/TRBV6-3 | TGTGCCAGCAGTGTACAGGGGGCCACTGAAGCTTTCTTT | CASSVQGATEAFF
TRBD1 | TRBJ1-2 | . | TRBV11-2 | TGTGCCAGCAGCGAAGGACAGGGCGGCTACACCTTC | CASSEGQGGYTF
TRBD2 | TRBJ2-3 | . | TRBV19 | TGTGCCAGTAGCCTGAACGGACTAGCGGGGGCGAAAGTCACAGATACGCAGTATTTT | CASSLNGLAGAKVTDTQYF
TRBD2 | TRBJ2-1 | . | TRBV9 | TGTGCCAGCAGCAGAAGCGGGGGAAACAATGAGCAGTTCTTC | CASSRSGGNNEQFF
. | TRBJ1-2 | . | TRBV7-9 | TGTGCCAGCAGCTTAGCGCTAGGTAGCTACACCTTC | CASSLALGSYTF
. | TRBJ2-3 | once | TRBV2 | TGTGCCAGCAGTGATCGGACACCAAGCACAGATACGCAGTATTTT | CASSDRTPSTDTQYF
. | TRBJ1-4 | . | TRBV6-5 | TGTGCCAGCAACCAAGGGGGGGCTAATGAAAAACTGTTTTTT | CASNQGGANEKLFF
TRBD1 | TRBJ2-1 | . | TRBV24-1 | TGTGCCACCAGTGGGACAGGGGGCCACAATGAGCAGTTCTTC | CATSGTGGHNEQFF
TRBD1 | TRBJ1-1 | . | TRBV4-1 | TGCGCCAGCAGCCTACATACAGGGGAAGGGACTGAAGCTTTCTTT | CASSLHTGEGTEAFF
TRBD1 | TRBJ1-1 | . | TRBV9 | TGTGCCAGCAGCCCCTCCGGGACAGGGATGGAGAACACTGAAGCTTTCTTT | CASSPSGTGMENTEAFF
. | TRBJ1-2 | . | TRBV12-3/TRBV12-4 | TGTGCCAGCAGTTTAACGCGGGAGCATGGCTACACCTTC | CASSLTREHGYTF
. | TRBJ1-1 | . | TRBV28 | TGTGCCAGCGACAACACCCAGGGAAGGACTGAAGCTTTCTTT | CASDNTQGRTEAFF
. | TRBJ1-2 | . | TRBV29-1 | TGCAGCGTTGCGAATAGCGACCGTCTATATGGCTACACCTTC | CSVANSDRLYGYTF
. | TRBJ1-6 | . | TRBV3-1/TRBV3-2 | TGTGCCAGCAGCCATTCAAATTCACCCCTCCACTTT | CASSHSNSPLHF
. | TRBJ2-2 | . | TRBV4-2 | TGTGCCAGCAGCCGAGGACAGGAGGGAACCGGGGAGCTGTTTTTT | CASSRGQEGTGELFF
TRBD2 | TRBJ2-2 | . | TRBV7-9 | TGTGCCAGCAGCCCTAAACCGGGACTAGGGTGGGTCGCCGGGGAGCTGTTTTTT | CASSPKPGLGWVAGELFF
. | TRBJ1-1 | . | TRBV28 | TGTGCCACTACGAACAGGGCCATTAACACTGAAGCTTTCTTT | CATTNRAINTEAFF
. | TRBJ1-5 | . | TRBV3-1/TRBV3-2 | TGTGCCAGCAGCCCGGGACGGGGAGGTCAGCCCCAGCATTTT | CASSPGRGGQPQHF
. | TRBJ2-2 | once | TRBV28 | TGTGCCAGCAGTTCTCCGGGACACCCGGGCACCGGGGAGCTGTTTTTT | CASSSPGHPGTGELFF
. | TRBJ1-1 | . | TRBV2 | TGTGCCAGCAGTGACGGGCCGGGGAAAGGCACTGAAGCTTTCTTT | CASSDGPGKGTEAFF
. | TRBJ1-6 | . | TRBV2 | TGTGCCAGCAGTCAAAAGGGGGATAATTCACCCCTCCACTTT | CASSQKGDNSPLHF
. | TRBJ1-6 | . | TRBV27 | TGTGCCAGCAGTTCGGGACTCGGGCGTTCACCCCTCCACTTT | CASSSGLGRSPLHF
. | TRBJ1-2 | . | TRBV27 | TGTGCCAGCAGTTCTTACTCAGGGCATGGCTACACCTTC | CASSSYSGHGYTF
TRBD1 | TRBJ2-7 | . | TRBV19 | TGTGCCAGTAGTATTGGGACAGGGCCCTACGAGCAGTACTTC | CASSIGTGPYEQYF
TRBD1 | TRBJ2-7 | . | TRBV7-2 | TGTGCCAGCAGCTTGGGGACAGGGGGCGTGAGCGAGCAGTACTTC | CASSLGTGGVSEQYF
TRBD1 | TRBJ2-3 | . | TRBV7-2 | TGTGCCAGCAGCACAAGACAGGGGATGGGCACAGATACGCAGTATTTT | CASSTRQGMGTDTQYF
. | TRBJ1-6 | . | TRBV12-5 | TGTGCTAGTGGTACGTCCCAGAATTCACCCCTCCACTTT | CASGTSQNSPLHF
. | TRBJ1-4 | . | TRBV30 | TGTGCCTGGAGTCCACCGGGACTGGGAAATGAAAAACTGTTTTTT | CAWSPPGLGNEKLFF
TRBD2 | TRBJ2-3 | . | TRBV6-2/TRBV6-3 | TGTGCCAGCAGCGGACTAGTAACAGATACGCAGTATTTT | CASSGLVTDTQYF
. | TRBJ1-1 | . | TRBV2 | TGTGCCAGCACCCCACCCGCAGCGGGAAACACTGAAGCTTTCTTT | CASTPPAAGNTEAFF
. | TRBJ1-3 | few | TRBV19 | TGTGCCAGTAGTGTCCAGGAACCCTCTGGAAACACCATATATTTT | CASSVQEPSGNTIYF
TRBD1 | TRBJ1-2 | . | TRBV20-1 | TGCAGTGCTCTCGGACAGGGTAGCTACACCTTC | CSALGQGSYTF